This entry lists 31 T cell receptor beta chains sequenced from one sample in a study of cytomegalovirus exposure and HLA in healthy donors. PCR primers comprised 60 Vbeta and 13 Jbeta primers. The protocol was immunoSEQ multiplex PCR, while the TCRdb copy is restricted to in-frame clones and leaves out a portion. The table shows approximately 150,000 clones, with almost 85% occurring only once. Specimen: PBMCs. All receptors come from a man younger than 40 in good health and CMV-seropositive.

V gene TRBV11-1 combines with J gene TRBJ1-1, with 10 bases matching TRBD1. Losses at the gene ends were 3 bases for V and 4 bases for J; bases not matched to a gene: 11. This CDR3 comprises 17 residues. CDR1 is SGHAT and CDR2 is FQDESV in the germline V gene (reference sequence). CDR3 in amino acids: CASSLRPGTGDATEAFF. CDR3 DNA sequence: TGTGCCAGCAGCTTGCGTCCCGGGACAGGGGACGCCACTGAAGCTTTCTTT.

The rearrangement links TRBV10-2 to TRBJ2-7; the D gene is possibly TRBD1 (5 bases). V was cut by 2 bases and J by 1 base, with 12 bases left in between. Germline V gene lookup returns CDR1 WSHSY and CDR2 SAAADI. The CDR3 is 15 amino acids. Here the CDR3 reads CASSEDRYSSYEQYF. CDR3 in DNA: TGCGCCAGCAGTGAGGACAGATACTCTTCCTACGAGCAGTACTTC.

This chain's CDR3 is CASSRDITFSGANVLTF. The CDR3 DNA reads as TGCGCCAGCAGCCGGGACATAACCTTCTCTGGGGCCAACGTCCTGACTTTC. The chain recombines TRBV4-3 with TRBJ2-6, with a tentative D call TRBD1 (6 bases). This CDR3 region has 17 residues. Per germline, CDR1 LGHNA and CDR2 YSLEER. The germline V and J ends were trimmed by 4 bases and 0 bases, with 13 bases remaining between them.

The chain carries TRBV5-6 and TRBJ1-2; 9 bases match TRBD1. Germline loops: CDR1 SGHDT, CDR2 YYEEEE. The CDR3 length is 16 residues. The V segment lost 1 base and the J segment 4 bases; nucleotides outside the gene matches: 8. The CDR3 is CASSLKETGGVYGYTF. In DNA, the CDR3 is TGTGCCAGCAGCTTGAAGGAGACAGGGGGAGTCTATGGCTACACCTTC.

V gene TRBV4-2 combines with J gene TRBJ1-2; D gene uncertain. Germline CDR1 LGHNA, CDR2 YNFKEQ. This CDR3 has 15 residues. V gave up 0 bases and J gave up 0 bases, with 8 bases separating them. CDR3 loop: CASSQELESNYGYTF. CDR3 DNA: TGTGCCAGCAGCCAAGAGCTGGAGTCTAACTATGGCTACACCTTC.

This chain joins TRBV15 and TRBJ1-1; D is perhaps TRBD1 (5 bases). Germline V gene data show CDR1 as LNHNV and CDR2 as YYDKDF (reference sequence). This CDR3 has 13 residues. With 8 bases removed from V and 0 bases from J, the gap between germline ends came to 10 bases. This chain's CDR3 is CATAGGMNTEAFF. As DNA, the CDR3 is TGTGCCACCGCCGGGGGGATGAACACTGAAGCTTTCTTT.

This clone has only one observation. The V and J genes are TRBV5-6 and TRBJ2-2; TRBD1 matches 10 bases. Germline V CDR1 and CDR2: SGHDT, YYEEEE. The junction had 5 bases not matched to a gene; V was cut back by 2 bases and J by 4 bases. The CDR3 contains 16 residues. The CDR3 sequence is CASSFGTGAGTGELFF. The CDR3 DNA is TGTGCCAGCAGCTTTGGGACAGGGGCCGGCACCGGGGAGCTGTTTTTT.

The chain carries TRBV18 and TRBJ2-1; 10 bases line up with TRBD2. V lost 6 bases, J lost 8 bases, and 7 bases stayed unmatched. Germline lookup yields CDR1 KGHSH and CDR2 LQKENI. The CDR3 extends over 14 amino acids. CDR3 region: CASSDSGGAYEQFF. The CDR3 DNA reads TGTGCCAGCTCGGACAGCGGGGGGGCCTATGAGCAGTTCTTC.

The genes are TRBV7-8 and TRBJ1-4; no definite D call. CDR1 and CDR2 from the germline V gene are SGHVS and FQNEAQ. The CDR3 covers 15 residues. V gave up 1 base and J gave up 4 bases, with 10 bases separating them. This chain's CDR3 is CASSLDGAFNEKLFF. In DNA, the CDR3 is TGTGCCAGCAGCTTAGACGGAGCTTTTAATGAAAAACTGTTTTTT.

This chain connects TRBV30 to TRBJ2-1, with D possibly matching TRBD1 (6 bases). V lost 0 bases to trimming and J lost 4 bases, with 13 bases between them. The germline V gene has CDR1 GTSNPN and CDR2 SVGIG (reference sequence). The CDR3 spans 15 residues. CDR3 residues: CAWSVGRGIYNEQFF. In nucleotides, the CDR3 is TGTGCCTGGAGTGTAGGCAGGGGAATATACAATGAGCAGTTCTTC.

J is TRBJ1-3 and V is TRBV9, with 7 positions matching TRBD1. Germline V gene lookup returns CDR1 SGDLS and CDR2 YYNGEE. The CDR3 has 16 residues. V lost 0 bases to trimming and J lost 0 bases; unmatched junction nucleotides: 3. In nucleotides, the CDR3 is TGTGCCAGCAGCGTAGAAGGGGGCAGCTCTGGAAACACCATATATTTT. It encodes CASSVEGGSSGNTIYF. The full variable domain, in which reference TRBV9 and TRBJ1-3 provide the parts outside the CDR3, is DSGVTQTPKHLITATGQRVTLRCSPRSGDLSVYWYQQSLDQGLQFLIQYYNGEERAKGNILERFSAQQFPDLHSELNLSSLELGDSALYFCASSVEGGSSGNTIYFGEGSWLTVV.

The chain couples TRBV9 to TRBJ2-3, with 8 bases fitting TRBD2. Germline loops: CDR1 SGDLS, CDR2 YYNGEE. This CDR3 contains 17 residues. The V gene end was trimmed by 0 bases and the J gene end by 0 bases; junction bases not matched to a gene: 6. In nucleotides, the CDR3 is TGTGCCAGCAGCGTAGAGTTACTAGCGGCTAGCACAGATACGCAGTATTTT. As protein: CASSVELLAASTDTQYF.

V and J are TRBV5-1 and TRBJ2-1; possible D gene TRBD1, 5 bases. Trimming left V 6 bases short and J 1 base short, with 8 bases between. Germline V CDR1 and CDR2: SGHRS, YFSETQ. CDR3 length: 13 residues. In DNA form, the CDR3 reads TGCGCCAGCATGCAGGGTTCCTACAATGAGCAGTTCTTC. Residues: CASMQGSYNEQFF.

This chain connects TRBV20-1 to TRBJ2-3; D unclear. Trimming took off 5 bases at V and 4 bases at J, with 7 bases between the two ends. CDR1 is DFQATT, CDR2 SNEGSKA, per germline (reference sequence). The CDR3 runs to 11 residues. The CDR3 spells CSAELADTQYF. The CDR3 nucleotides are TGCAGTGCTGAGCTGGCAGATACGCAGTATTTT.

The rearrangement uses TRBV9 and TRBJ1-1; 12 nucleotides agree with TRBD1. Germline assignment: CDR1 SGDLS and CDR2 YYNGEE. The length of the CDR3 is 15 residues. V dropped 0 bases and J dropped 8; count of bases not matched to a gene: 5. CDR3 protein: CASSVEGTGGSEAFF. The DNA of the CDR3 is TGTGCCAGCAGCGTAGAGGGGACAGGGGGCTCGGAAGCTTTCTTT.

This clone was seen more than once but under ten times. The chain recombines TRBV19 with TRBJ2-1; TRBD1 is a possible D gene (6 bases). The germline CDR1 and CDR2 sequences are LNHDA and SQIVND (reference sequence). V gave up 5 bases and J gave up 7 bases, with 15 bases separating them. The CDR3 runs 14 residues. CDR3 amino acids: CASSVSQGRNEQFF. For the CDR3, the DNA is TGTGCCAGTAGTGTCTCACAGGGTAGGAATGAGCAGTTCTTC. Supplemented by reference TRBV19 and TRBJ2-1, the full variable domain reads DGGITQSPKYLFRKEGQNVTLSCEQNLNHDAMYWYRQDPGQGLRLIYYSQIVNDFQKGDIAEGYSVSREKKESFPLTVTSAQKNPTAFYLCASSVSQGRNEQFFGPGTRLTVL.

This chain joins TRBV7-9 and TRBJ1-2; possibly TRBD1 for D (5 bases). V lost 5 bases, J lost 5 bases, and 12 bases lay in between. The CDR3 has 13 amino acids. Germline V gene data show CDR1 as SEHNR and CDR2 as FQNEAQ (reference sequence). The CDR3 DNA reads TGTGCCAGCAGCCCGGACATCCTTTATGGCTACACCTTC. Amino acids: CASSPDILYGYTF. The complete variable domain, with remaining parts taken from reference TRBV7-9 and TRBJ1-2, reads DTGVSQNPRHKITKRGQNVTFRCDPISEHNRLYWYRQTLGQGPEFLTYFQNEAQLEKSRLLSDRFSAERPKGSFSTLEIQRTEQGDSAMYLCASSPDILYGYTFGSGTRLTVV.

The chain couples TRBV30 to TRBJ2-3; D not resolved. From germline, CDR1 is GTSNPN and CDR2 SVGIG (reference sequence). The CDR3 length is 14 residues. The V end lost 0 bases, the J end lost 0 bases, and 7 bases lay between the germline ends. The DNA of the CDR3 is TGTGCCTGGAGTGTCCCGACTAGCACAGATACGCAGTATTTT. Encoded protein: CAWSVPTSTDTQYF.

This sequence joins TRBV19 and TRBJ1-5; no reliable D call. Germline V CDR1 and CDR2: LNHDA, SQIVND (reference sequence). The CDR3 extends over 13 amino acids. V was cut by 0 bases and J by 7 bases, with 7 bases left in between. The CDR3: CASSIDQMQPQHF. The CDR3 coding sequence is TGTGCCAGTAGTATAGATCAAATGCAGCCCCAGCATTTT.

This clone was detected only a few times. The CDR3: CASRPDRASSYEQYF. The CDR3 nucleotides are TGTGCCAGCAGGCCCGACAGGGCCTCCTCCTACGAGCAGTACTTC. V is TRBV6-5 and J is TRBJ2-7, with 7 nucleotides matching TRBD1. J gave up 0 bases and V 6 bases, and 8 bases lay outside the gene matches. This CDR3 is 15 amino acids long. CDR1 MNHEY and CDR2 SVGAGI come from the germline V gene.

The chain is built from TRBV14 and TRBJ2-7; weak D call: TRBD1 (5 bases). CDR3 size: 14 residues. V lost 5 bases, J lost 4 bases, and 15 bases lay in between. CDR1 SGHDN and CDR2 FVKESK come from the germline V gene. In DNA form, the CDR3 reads TGTGCCAGCAGCTGGACACATAATGCGTACGAGCAGTACTTC. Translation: CASSWTHNAYEQYF.

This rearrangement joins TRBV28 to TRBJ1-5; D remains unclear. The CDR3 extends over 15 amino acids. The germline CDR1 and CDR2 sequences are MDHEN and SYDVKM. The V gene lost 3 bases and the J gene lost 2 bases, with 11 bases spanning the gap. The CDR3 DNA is TGTGCCAGCAGTTTTCGCGTACCGGGCAATCAGCCCCAGCATTTT. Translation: CASSFRVPGNQPQHF.

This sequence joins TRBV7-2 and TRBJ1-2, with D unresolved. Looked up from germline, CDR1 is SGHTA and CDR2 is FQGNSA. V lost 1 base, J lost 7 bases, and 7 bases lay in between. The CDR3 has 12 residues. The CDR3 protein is CASSLEFSGYTF. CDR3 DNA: TGTGCCAGCAGCTTAGAGTTCAGTGGCTACACCTTC.

CDR3: CASKKEGAGDTQYF. In nucleotides, the CDR3 is TGTGCCAGCAAGAAGGAGGGGGCGGGGGATACGCAGTATTTT. This chain links TRBV27 with TRBJ2-3, with a tentative D call TRBD1 (7 bases). CDR3 length equals 14 residues. The germline V gene has CDR1 MNHEY and CDR2 SMNVEV (reference sequence). V lost 7 bases, J lost 6 bases, and 17 bases lay in between.

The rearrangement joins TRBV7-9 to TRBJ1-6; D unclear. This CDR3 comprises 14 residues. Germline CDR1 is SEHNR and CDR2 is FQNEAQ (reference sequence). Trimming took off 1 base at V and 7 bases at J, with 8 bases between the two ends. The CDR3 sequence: CASSLDSSNSPLHF. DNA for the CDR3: TGTGCCAGCAGCTTAGACAGTTCCAATTCACCCCTCCACTTT.

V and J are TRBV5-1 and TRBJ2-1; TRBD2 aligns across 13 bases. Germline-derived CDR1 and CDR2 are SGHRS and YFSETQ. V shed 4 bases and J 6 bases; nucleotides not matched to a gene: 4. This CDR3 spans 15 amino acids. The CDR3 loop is CASSLGLAGVNEQFF. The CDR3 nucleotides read TGCGCCAGCAGCCTTGGACTAGCGGGAGTCAATGAGCAGTTCTTC.

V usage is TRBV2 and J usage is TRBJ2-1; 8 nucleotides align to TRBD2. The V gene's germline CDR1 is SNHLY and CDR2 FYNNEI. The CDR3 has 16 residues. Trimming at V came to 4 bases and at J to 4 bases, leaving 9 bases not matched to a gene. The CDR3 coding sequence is TGTGCCAGCAGTGGTGGACTAGCAGACCCGTACAATGAGCAGTTCTTC. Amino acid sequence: CASSGGLADPYNEQFF. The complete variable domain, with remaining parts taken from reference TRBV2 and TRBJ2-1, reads EPEVTQTPSHQVTQMGQEVILRCVPISNHLYFYWYRQILGQKVEFLVSFYNNEISEKSEIFDDQFSVERPDGSNFTLKIRSTKLEDSAMYFCASSGGLADPYNEQFFGPGTRLTVL.

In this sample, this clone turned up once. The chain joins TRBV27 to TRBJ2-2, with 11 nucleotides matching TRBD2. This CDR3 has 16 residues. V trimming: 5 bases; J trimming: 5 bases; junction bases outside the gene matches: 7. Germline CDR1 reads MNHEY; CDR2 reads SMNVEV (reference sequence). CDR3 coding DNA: TGTGCCAGCAGTCATTTAGCGGGAGGGAGTACCGGGGAGCTGTTTTTT. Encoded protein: CASSHLAGGSTGELFF.

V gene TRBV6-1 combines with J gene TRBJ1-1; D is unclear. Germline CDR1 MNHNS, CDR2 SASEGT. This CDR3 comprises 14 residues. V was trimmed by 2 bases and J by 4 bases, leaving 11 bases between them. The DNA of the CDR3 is TGTGCCAGCAGTGAATTACTGGTTACCACTGAAGCTTTCTTT. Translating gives CASSELLVTTEAFF.

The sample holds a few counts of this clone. CDR3 coding DNA: TGTGCCAGCAGCCGGACACGACAGGGAAAGGATGGCTACACCTTC. It encodes CASSRTRQGKDGYTF. The genes are TRBV6-6 and TRBJ1-2, with 7 bases lining up with TRBD1. CDR1 and CDR2 from the germline V gene are MNHNY and SVGAGI (reference sequence). The CDR3 runs to 15 residues. Losses at the gene ends were 6 bases for V and 6 bases for J; bases not matched to a gene: 13.

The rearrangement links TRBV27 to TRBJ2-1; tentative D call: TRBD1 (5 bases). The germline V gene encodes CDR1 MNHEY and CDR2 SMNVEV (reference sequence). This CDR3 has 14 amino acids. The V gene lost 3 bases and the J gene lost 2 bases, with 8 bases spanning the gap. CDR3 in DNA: TGTGCCAGCAGTTTGGAGACAGCCTACAATGAGCAGTTCTTC. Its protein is CASSLETAYNEQFF.